This T cell receptor (beta chain) originates from a study of T-cell reconstitution after alpha-beta-depleted transplantation in children. The CDR3 sequence is 16 residues long. From germline, CDR1 is MNHEY and CDR2 SMNVEV (reference sequence). Trimming removed 4 bases at V and 0 bases at J, with 13 bases between. The authors prepared the TCRbeta library with unique molecular identifiers. A single record per CDR3 protein comes from TCRdb applying MiXCR to the PCR reads. The sample shows approximately 340,000 distinct CDR3 sequences, around 10% of them seen only once. This TCR was sampled from a human donor who donated a stem cell graft to a child with acute lymphoblastic leukemia. The chain uses TRBV27 and TRBJ1-5; D possibly corresponds to TRBD1 (5 bases). The specimen was PBMCs from the stem cell graft donor, collected from the stem cell graft. The CDR3 spells CASSYQAGDSNQPQHF. Written as DNA, the CDR3 is TGTGCCAGCAGTTACCAGGCGGGGGATAGCAATCAGCCCCAGCATTTT.